What follows are 10 T cell receptor beta chains derived from one specimen sequenced in a study of T cells in Graves' hyperthyroidism and ophthalmopathy. The CDR3 regions of TCR beta were amplified from RNA transcripts. When the TCR CDR3 underwent first-round RT-PCR, the HTBI primer set was used. Using its own MiXCR run on the multiplex PCR reads, TCRdb lists one record per CDR3 protein. The sample lists about 540,000 distinct CDR3 sequences, around 45% occurring once. Sequenced material: peripheral blood or thyroid tissue (not recorded which). The receptors derive from a young woman with Graves' hyperthyroidism.

The V gene is TRBV7-6, the J gene TRBJ1-2; D gene unclear. In germline, CDR1 is SGHVS, CDR2 FNYEAQ. The germline V and J ends were trimmed by 6 bases and 6 bases, with 20 bases remaining between them. The CDR3 is 15 residues long. CDR3 DNA: TGTGCCAGCAGTTTAAGGGCCAGTTTTATCCATGGCTACACCTTC. Translating it yields CASSLRASFIHGYTF.

About this clonotype itself: This may be a read error, as it is one base from a much larger clone. The chain couples TRBV16 to TRBJ1-1; tentative D call: TRBD1 (5 bases). Germline lookup yields CDR1 KGHSY and CDR2 FQNENV. This CDR3 contains 12 residues. Written as DNA, the CDR3 is TGTGCCGGCAGCCAATCGAGAGGGGAGGCTTTCTTT. Residues: CAGSQSRGEAFF.

This clonotype has at least ten counts. The chain is built from TRBV20-1 and TRBJ2-5, with D hard to call. In germline, CDR1 is DFQATT, CDR2 SNEGSKA (reference sequence). This CDR3 has 15 residues. V was cut by 3 bases and J by 5 bases, with 19 bases left in between. DNA for the CDR3: TGCAGTGCTAGCCAGTGGTCGCTTTTCGCCGAGACCCAGTACTTC. This encodes CSASQWSLFAETQYF.

This clonotype occurred once. At one of its ends the junction is not consistent with the germline gene, which may arise from a read error. The V call is TRBV7-2, the J call TRBJ1-5; D gene uncertain. The CDR3 is 13 residues long. Germline V gives CDR1 SGHTA, CDR2 FQGNSA. CDR3 region: CAGSTGRNQPQHF. DNA of the CDR3: TGTGCCGGCAGCACTGGTCGTAATCAGCCCCAGCATTTT.

This clonotype was found once. The chain uses TRBV29-1 and TRBJ2-2; no firm D call. CDR1 is SQVTM and CDR2 is ANQGSEA in the germline V gene. Between the trimmed V and J ends, which lost 4 bases and 8 bases, there was a span of 8 bases. This CDR3 region has 11 residues. For the CDR3, the DNA is TGCAGCGTTGCGTCCGATGGGGAGCTGTTTTTT. As protein: CSVASDGELFF.

J is TRBJ1-1 and V is TRBV10-3; the D is unclear. The CDR3 is made up of 14 amino acids. Germline assignment: CDR1 ENHRY and CDR2 SYGVKD. V was trimmed by 6 bases and J by 1 base, leaving 12 bases between them. The CDR3 DNA reads TGTGCCATCAGCGTTGTGGACGGGAACACTGAAGCTTTCTTT. Its protein product is CAISVVDGNTEAFF.

V gene TRBV9 combines with J gene TRBJ2-2; D possibly corresponds to TRBD2 (6 bases). CDR1 and CDR2 (germline): SGDLS, YYNGEE. The CDR3 covers 15 residues. Trimming removed 1 base from V and 2 bases from J, with 9 bases in between. The CDR3 bases are TGTGCCAGCAGCGTAAATAGCGGAAACACCGGGGAGCTGTTTTTT. Its protein is CASSVNSGNTGELFF.

The chain recombines TRBV7-2 with TRBJ2-5, with 12 nucleotides matching TRBD1. There are 18 residues in the CDR3. With 5 bases clipped from V and 5 bases from J, the junction kept 15 bases outside the gene matches. Germline V gene lookup returns CDR1 SGHTA and CDR2 FQGNSA. CDR3 bases: TGTGCCAGCAGCCTCCGGGACAGGGGGCGAGGAGGGGTGGAGACCCAGTACTTC. Its protein is CASSLRDRGRGGVETQYF. Supplemented by reference TRBV7-2 and TRBJ2-5, the full variable domain reads GAGVSQSPSNKVTEKGKDVELRCDPISGHTALYWYRQSLGQGLEFLIYFQGNSAPDKSGLPSDRFSAERTGGSVSTLTIQRTQQEDSAVYLCASSLRDRGRGGVETQYFGPGTRLLVL.

V and J are TRBV19 and TRBJ1-5; 7 nucleotides agree with TRBD1. V lost 7 bases, J lost 0 bases, and 9 bases stayed unmatched. The CDR3 runs 16 residues. Germline CDR1 is LNHDA and CDR2 is SQIVND (reference sequence). This CDR3 reads CASKRQGDYSNQPQHF. The CDR3, as DNA: TGTGCCAGTAAGAGGCAGGGGGATTATAGCAATCAGCCCCAGCATTTT. The full variable domain, in which reference TRBV19 and TRBJ1-5 provide the parts outside the CDR3, is DGGITQSPKYLFRKEGQNVTLSCEQNLNHDAMYWYRQDPGQGLRLIYYSQIVNDFQKGDIAEGYSVSREKKESFPLTVTSAQKNPTAFYLCASKRQGDYSNQPQHFGDGTRLSIL.

The table lists this clonotype with a count of one. V gene TRBV20-1 combines with J gene TRBJ2-5; 8 bases map to TRBD1. Trimming removed 0 bases from V and 5 bases from J; junction bases left unmatched: 8. This CDR3 region has 15 residues. The germline V gene encodes CDR1 DFQATT and CDR2 SNEGSKA (reference sequence). As DNA, the CDR3 is TGCAGTGCTAGAGATCTTTGGACAGGGAGGGAGACCCAGTACTTC. Encoded protein: CSARDLWTGRETQYF.